These 15 T cell receptor beta chains were all obtained from the same sample, sequenced in a study of blood T cell repertoires in COVID-19. Sequenced by immunoSEQ multiplex PCR; TCRdb stores in-frame clones only, minus some. The sample contains 55,000 to 70,000 clones, approximately 82% of which appear only once. Sequenced material: peripheral blood. These TCRs come from a woman older than 75 with acute or convalescent COVID-19.

This clone was detected once. This chain uses TRBV19 with TRBJ2-5; 7 bases are a match to TRBD2. V lost 3 bases, J lost 5 bases, and 6 bases stayed unmatched. The CDR3 length is 14 residues. CDR1 is LNHDA, CDR2 SQIVND, per germline (reference sequence). The CDR3 DNA reads TGTGCCAGTAGTATCCAGGCGGGGGTCGAGACCCAGTACTTC. Residues: CASSIQAGVETQYF. The complete variable domain, with remaining parts taken from reference TRBV19 and TRBJ2-5, reads DGGITQSPKYLFRKEGQNVTLSCEQNLNHDAMYWYRQDPGQGLRLIYYSQIVNDFQKGDIAEGYSVSREKKESFPLTVTSAQKNPTAFYLCASSIQAGVETQYFGPGTRLLVL.

The J gene is TRBJ2-7, the V gene TRBV28; D ambiguous. The CDR3 length is 12 residues. The V end lost 6 bases, the J end lost 2 bases, and 8 bases lay between the germline ends. Germline V lookup: CDR1 MDHEN, CDR2 SYDVKM. For the CDR3, the DNA is TGTGCCAGCAGCCCCACTACCTACGAGCAGTACTTC. Translating gives CASSPTTYEQYF.

In its sample, this clone was seen a few times. An end of the junction does not agree with germline; a read error may underlie this. The gene calls are TRBV6-1 and TRBJ1-6; D possibly corresponds to TRBD1 (6 bases). CDR3 length: 10 residues. Germline CDR1 reads MNHNS; CDR2 reads SASEGT. The CDR3 DNA reads TGTGCCAGCAGAGAAGGGGGAGAAGGGTTT. Its protein product is CASREGGEGF.

The chain has TRBV3-1 (or the pseudogene TRBV3-2) and TRBJ2-7; TRBD2 might be the D (5 bases). CDR1 LGHDT and CDR2 YNNKEL come from the germline V gene (reference sequence). The germline V and J ends were trimmed by 2 bases and 4 bases, with 9 bases remaining between them. The CDR3 consists of 13 residues. The CDR3 bases are TGTGCCAGCAGCCAACTCCGGGGTTACGAGCAGTACTTC. It encodes CASSQLRGYEQYF.

This clone appeared a few times. The chain combines TRBV6-5 with TRBJ1-3; D perhaps matches TRBD1 (5 bases). The V gene's germline CDR1 is MNHEY and CDR2 SVGAGI. The V end was cut by 6 bases, the J end by 4 bases, with 13 bases between. This CDR3 contains 14 residues. The CDR3 region is CASSLGGAGNTIYF. The CDR3 DNA is TGTGCCAGCAGCCTCGGCGGGGCAGGAAACACCATATATTTT.

This chain uses TRBV3-1 (or the pseudogene TRBV3-2) with TRBJ2-1; D is unresolved. Germline V CDR1 and CDR2: LGHDT, YNNKEL (reference sequence). V shed 1 base and J shed 5 bases, with 15 bases lying between them. This CDR3 contains 16 residues. Here the CDR3 reads CASSQACPDTDNEQFF. The CDR3 DNA sequence: TGTGCCAGCAGCCAAGCGTGCCCCGACACCGACAATGAGCAGTTCTTC.

This clone was seen a single time. This sequence joins TRBV14 and TRBJ1-5; D may be TRBD1 (6 bases). V lost 0 bases to trimming and J lost 2 bases, with 11 bases between them. CDR1 is SGHDN and CDR2 is FVKESK in the germline V gene. The CDR3 covers 16 residues. Here the CDR3 reads CASSQDQGRGNQPQHF. The CDR3 DNA reads as TGTGCCAGCAGCCAAGATCAGGGGCGCGGCAATCAGCCCCAGCATTTT.

In nucleotides, the CDR3 is TGCGCCAGCAGCCGTTCTACCACAGATACGCAGTATTTT. Its protein product is CASSRSTTDTQYF. The J gene is TRBJ2-3, the V gene TRBV5-1; D remains ambiguous. CDR3 length equals 13 residues. V was shortened by 4 bases and J by 2 bases, with 8 bases between the two germline ends. Germline CDR1 SGHRS, CDR2 YFSETQ. Supplemented by reference TRBV5-1 and TRBJ2-3, the full variable domain reads KAGVTQTPRYLIKTRGQQVTLSCSPISGHRSVSWYQQTPGQGLQFLFEYFSETQRNKGNFPGRFSGRQFSNSRSEMNVSTLELGDSALYLCASSRSTTDTQYFGPGTRLTVL.

V and J are TRBV28 and TRBJ1-5; D unclear. V was clipped by 5 bases and J by 1 base, with 9 bases between them. CDR3 length equals 14 residues. Germline values: CDR1 MDHEN, CDR2 SYDVKM. The CDR3 nucleotides are TGTGCCAGCAGTGTGTCTAGCAGCAATCAGCCCCAGCATTTT. This translates into CASSVSSSNQPQHF.

The rearrangement links TRBV5-1 to TRBJ2-5, with 7 bases aligning to TRBD2. J lost 4 bases, V lost 4 bases, and 4 bases had no gene match. The CDR3 sequence is 13 residues long. Germline CDR1 SGHRS, CDR2 YFSETQ. CDR3 DNA: TGCGCCAGCAGCCCCGGGGGGACAGAGACCCAGTACTTC. Residues: CASSPGGTETQYF. Full variable domain (outside the CDR3, taken from reference TRBV5-1 and TRBJ2-5): KAGVTQTPRYLIKTRGQQVTLSCSPISGHRSVSWYQQTPGQGLQFLFEYFSETQRNKGNFPGRFSGRQFSNSRSEMNVSTLELGDSALYLCASSPGGTETQYFGPGTRLLVL.

The chain is built from TRBV6-5 and TRBJ1-2; tentatively, D is TRBD1 (5 bases). Germline loops: CDR1 MNHEY, CDR2 SVGAGI. The CDR3 extends over 14 amino acids. Trimming removed 0 bases at V and 5 bases at J, with 10 bases between. The CDR3 region has the DNA TGTGCCAGCAGTTACTCGGCGGGGGAATATGGCTACACCTTC. It encodes CASSYSAGEYGYTF.

This rearrangement joins TRBV11-2 to TRBJ2-3, with 11 bases that match TRBD2. The CDR3 runs 15 residues. Trimming at V came to 5 bases and at J to 8 bases, leaving 9 bases not matched to a gene. Germline CDR1 SGHAT, CDR2 FQNNGV. The CDR3 region has the DNA TGTGCCAGCAGCATACTAGCGGGGGAAAAGGGTACGCAGTATTTT. Encoded protein: CASSILAGEKGTQYF.

The V and J genes are TRBV5-1 and TRBJ2-1, with D hard to call. Germline V CDR1 and CDR2: SGHRS, YFSETQ. Trimming stripped 10 bases from V and 6 bases from J, with 17 bases between. The length of the CDR3 is 13 residues. Here the CDR3 DNA reads TGCGCCTCTCAGGAATTTACAGTCAATGAGCAGTTCTTC. The encoded protein is CASQEFTVNEQFF.

In nucleotides, the CDR3 is TGTGCCAGCAGCTTAAGACAGGGGGGCGACACCGGGGAGCTGTTTTTT. Its protein is CASSLRQGGDTGELFF. This chain links TRBV7-8 with TRBJ2-2; 9 nucleotides match TRBD1. Germline V gives CDR1 SGHVS, CDR2 FQNEAQ. The CDR3 sequence is 16 residues long. The ends lost 2 bases at V and 3 bases at J; junction bases unmatched: 4.

The rearrangement uses TRBV6-5 and TRBJ1-1; D possibly corresponds to TRBD1 (5 bases). Trimming cost V 2 bases and J 0 bases, with 10 bases left between them. The length of the CDR3 is 15 residues. Germline lookup yields CDR1 MNHEY and CDR2 SVGAGI. The CDR3 protein is CASSYNRQVNTEAFF. The DNA of the CDR3 is TGTGCCAGCAGTTACAACAGGCAGGTGAACACTGAAGCTTTCTTT.